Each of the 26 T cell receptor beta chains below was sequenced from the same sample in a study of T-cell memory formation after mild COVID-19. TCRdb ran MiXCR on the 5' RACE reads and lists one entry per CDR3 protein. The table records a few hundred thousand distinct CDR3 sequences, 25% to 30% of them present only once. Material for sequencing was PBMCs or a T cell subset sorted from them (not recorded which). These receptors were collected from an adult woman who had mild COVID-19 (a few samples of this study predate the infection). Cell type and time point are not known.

The CDR3 is CASSLGRGLDGYTF. CDR3 nucleotides: TGTGCCAGCAGTTTAGGTAGAGGTTTGGATGGCTACACCTTC. The chain links TRBV12-3 or TRBV12-4 to TRBJ1-2, with D uncertain. V gave up 1 base and J gave up 6 bases, with 12 bases separating them. The CDR3 has 14 residues.

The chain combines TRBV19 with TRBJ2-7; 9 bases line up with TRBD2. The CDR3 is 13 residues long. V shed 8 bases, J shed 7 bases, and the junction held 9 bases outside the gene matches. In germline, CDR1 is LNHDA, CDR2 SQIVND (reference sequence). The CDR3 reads CASSLSGGLEQYF. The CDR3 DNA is TGTGCCAGTTCCCTTAGCGGGGGCCTTGAGCAGTACTTC.

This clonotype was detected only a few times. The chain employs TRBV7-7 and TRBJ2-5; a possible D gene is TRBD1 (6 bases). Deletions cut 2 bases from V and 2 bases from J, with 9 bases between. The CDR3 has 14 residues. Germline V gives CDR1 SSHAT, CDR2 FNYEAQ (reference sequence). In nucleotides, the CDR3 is TGTGCCAGCAGCTTACCGGACAGTCAAGAGACCCAGTACTTC. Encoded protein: CASSLPDSQETQYF.

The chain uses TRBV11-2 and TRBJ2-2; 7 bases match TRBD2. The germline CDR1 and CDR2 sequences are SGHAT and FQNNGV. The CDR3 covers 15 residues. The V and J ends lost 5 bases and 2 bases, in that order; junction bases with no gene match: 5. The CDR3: CASSTGTINTGELFF. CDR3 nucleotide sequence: TGTGCCAGCAGCACCGGGACTATAAACACCGGGGAGCTGTTTTTT.

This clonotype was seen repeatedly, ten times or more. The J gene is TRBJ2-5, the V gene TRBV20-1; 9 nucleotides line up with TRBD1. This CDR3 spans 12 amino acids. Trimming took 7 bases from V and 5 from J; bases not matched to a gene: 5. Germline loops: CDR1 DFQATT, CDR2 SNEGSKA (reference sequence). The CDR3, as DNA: TGCAGTGTCACAGGGGGCCGGGAGACCCAGTACTTC. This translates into CSVTGGRETQYF.

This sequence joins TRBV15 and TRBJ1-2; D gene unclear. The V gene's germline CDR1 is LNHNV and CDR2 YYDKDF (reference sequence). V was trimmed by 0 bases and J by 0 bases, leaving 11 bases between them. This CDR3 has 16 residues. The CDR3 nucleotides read TGTGCCACCAGCAGAGATTTGGGCAGTACTAACTATGGCTACACCTTC. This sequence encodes CATSRDLGSTNYGYTF. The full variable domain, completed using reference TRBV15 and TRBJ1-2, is DAMVIQNPRYQVTQFGKPVTLSCSQTLNHNVMYWYQQKSSQAPKLLFHYYDKDFNNEADTPDNFQSRRPNTSFCFLDIRSPGLGDTAMYLCATSRDLGSTNYGYTFGSGTRLTVV.

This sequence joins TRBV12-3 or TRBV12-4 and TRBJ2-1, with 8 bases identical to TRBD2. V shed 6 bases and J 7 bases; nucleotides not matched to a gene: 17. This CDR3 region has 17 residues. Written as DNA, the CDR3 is TGTGCCAGCAGCCCTTCAACCTCAGCGGGAGAAGGGAATGAGCAGTTCTTC. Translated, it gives CASSPSTSAGEGNEQFF.

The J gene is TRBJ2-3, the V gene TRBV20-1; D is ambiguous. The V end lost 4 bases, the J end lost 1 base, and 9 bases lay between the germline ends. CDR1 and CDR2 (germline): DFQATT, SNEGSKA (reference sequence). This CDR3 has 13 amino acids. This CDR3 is CSATVVGTDTQYF. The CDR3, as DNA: TGCAGTGCTACTGTGGTTGGCACAGATACGCAGTATTTT.

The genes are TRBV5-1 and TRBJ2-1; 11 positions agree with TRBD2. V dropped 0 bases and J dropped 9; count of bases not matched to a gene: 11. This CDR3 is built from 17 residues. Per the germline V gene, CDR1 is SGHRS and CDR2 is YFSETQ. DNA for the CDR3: TGCGCCAGCAGCTTGGCGAATAGCGGGAGGGCCGAGGGTGAGCAGTTCTTC. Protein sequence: CASSLANSGRAEGEQFF.

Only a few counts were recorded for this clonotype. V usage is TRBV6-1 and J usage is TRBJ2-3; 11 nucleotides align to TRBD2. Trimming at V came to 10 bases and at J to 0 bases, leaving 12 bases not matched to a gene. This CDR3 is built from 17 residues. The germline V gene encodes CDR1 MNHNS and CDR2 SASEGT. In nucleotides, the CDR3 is TGTGCCACCTCCGGGACTAGCGGATACTCTAGCACAGATACGCAGTATTTT. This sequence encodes CATSGTSGYSSTDTQYF.

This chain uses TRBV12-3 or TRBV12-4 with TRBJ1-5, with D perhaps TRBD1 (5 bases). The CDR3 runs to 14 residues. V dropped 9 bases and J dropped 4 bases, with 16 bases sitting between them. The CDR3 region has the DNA TGTGCCAGTAGGCTTAGCAGGGTAAATCAGCCCCAGCATTTT. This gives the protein CASRLSRVNQPQHF.

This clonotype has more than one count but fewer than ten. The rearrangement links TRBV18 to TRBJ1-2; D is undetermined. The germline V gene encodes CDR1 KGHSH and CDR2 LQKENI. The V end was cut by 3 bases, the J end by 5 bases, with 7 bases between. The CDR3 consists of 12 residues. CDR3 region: CASSPGWYGYTF. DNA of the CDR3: TGTGCCAGCTCACCGGGGTGGTATGGCTACACCTTC. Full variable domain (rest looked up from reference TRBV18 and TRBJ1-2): NAGVMQNPRHLVRRRGQEARLRCSPMKGHSHVYWYRQLPEEGLKFMVYLQKENIIDESGMPKERFSAEFPKEGPSILRIQQVVRGDSAAYFCASSPGWYGYTFGSGTRLTVV.

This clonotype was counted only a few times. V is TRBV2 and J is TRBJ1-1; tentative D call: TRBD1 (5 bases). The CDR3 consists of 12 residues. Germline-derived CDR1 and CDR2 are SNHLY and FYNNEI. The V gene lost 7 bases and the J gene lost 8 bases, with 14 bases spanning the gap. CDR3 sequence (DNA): TGTGCCAGCATCGACAGCGGAGGAGAAGCTTTCTTT. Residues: CASIDSGGEAFF.

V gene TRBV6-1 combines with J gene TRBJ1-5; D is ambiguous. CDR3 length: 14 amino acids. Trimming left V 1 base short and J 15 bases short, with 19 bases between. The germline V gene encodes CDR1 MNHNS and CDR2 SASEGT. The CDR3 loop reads CASSEDYGNRPRHF. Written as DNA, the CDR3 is TGTGCCAGCAGTGAAGATTATGGGAACCGCCCTCGGCATTTT.

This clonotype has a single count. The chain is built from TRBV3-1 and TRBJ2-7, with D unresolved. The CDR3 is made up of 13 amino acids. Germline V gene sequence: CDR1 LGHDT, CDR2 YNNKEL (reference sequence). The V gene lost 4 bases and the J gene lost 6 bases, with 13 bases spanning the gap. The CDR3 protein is CASSPHDTAEQYF. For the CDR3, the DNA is TGTGCCAGCAGCCCACACGACACGGCCGAGCAGTACTTC.

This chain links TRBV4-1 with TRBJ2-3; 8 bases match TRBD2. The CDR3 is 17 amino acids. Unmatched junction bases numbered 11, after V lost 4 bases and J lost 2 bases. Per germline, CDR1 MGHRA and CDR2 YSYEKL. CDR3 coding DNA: TGCGCCAGCAGCCTTCAGCCGGGACTAGTAATCACAGATACGCAGTATTTT. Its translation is CASSLQPGLVITDTQYF.

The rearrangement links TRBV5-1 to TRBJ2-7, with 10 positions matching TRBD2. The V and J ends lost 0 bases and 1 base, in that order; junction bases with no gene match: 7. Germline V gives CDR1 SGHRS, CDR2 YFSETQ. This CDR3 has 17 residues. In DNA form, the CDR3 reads TGCGCCAGCAGCTTGGCCCTAGCGGGGGCCGGTTCCTACGAGCAGTACTTC. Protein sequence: CASSLALAGAGSYEQYF.

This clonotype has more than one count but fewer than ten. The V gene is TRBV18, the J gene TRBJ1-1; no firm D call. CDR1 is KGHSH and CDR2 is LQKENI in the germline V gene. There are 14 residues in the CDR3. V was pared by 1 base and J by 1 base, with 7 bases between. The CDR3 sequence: CASSPRAENTEAFF. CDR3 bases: TGTGCCAGCTCACCACGAGCGGAGAACACTGAAGCTTTCTTT.

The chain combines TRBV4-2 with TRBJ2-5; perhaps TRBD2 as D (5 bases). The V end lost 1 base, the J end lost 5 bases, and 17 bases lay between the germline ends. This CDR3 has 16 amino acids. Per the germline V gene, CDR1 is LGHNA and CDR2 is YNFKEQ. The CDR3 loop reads CASSQVLREDGETQYF. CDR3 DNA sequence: TGTGCCAGCAGCCAAGTATTACGGGAAGATGGGGAGACCCAGTACTTC.

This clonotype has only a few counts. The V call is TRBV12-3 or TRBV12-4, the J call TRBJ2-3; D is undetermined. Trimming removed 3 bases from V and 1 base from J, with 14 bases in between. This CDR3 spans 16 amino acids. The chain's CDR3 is CASSFALVTRTDTQYF. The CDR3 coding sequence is TGTGCCAGCAGTTTCGCCCTCGTGACCCGCACAGATACGCAGTATTTT.

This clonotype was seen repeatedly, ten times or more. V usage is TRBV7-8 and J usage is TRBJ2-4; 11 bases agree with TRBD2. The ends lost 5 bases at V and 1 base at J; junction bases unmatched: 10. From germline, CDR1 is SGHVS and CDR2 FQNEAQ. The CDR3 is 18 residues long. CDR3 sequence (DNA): TGTGCCAGCAGCCACCGACTAGCGGGGATAGTGGCCAAAAACATTCAGTACTTC. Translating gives CASSHRLAGIVAKNIQYF.

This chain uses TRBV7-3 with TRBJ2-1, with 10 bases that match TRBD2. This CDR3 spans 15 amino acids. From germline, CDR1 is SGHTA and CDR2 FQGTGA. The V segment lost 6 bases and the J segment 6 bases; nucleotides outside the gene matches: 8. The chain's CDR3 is CASRDPSGSPNEQFF. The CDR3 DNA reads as TGTGCCAGCAGGGACCCTAGCGGGAGTCCCAATGAGCAGTTCTTC.

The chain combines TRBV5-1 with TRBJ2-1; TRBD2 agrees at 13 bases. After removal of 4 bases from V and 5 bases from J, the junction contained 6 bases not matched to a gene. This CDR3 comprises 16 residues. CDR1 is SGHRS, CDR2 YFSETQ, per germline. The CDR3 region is CASSVTSGGLHNEQFF. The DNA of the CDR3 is TGCGCCAGCAGCGTGACTAGCGGGGGGCTTCACAATGAGCAGTTCTTC.

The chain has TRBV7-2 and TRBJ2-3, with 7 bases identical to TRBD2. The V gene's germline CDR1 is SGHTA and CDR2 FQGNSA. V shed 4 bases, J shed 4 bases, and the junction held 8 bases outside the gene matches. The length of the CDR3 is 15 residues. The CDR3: CASSSLAGASDTQYF. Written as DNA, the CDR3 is TGTGCCAGCAGCTCCTTGGCGGGAGCGTCAGATACGCAGTATTTT.

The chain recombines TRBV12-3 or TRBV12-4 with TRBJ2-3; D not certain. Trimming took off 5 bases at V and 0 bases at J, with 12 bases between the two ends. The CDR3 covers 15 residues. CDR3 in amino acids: CASSPFGPSTDTQYF. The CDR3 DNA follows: TGTGCCAGCAGTCCCTTTGGGCCCAGCACAGATACGCAGTATTTT.

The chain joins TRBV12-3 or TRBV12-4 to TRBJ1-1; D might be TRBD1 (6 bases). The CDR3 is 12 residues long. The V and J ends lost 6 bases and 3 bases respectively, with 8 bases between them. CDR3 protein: CASRYRDTEAFF. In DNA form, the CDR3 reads TGTGCCAGCAGGTACAGGGACACTGAAGCTTTCTTT.